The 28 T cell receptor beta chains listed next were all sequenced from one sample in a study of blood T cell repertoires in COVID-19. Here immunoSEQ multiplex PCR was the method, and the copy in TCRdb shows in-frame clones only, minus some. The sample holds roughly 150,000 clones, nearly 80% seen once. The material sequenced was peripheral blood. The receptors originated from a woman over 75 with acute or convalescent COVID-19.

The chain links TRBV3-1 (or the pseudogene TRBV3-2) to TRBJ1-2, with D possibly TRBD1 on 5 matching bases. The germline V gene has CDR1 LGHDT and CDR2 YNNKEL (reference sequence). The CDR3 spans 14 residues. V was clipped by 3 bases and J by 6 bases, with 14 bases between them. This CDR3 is CASSHGTLQNGYTF. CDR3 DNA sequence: TGTGCCAGCAGCCACGGGACTTTGCAAAATGGCTACACCTTC.

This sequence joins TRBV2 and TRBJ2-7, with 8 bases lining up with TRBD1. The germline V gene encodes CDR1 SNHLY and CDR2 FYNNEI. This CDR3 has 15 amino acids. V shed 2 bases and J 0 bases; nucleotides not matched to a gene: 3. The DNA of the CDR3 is TGTGCCAGCAGTGAACAGGGGGCTCTCTCCTACGAGCAGTACTTC. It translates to CASSEQGALSYEQYF.

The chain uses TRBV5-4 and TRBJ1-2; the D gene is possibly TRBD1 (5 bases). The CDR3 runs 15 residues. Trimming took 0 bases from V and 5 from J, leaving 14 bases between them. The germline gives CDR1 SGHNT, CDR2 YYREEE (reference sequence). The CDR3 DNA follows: TGTGCCAGCAGCTTGGAATTGACAGAAGGGTATGGCTACACCTTC. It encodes CASSLELTEGYGYTF. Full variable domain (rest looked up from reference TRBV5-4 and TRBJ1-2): ETGVTQSPTHLIKTRGQQVTLRCSSQSGHNTVSWYQQALGQGPQFIFQYYREEENGRGNFPPRFSGLQFPNYSSELNVNALELDDSALYLCASSLELTEGYGYTFGSGTRLTVV.

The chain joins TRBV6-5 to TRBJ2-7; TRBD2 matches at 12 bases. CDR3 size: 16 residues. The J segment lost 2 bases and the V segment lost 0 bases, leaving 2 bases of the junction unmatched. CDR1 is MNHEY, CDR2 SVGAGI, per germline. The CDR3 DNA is TGTGCCAGCAGTTACTCGACTAGCGGGAGCCCCTACGAGCAGTACTTC. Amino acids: CASSYSTSGSPYEQYF.

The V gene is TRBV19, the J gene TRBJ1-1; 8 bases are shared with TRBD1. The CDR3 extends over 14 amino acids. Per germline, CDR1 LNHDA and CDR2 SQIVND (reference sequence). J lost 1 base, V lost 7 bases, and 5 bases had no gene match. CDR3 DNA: TGTGCCAGTATTGACAGGGGTAGGAACACTGAAGCTTTCTTT. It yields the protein CASIDRGRNTEAFF.

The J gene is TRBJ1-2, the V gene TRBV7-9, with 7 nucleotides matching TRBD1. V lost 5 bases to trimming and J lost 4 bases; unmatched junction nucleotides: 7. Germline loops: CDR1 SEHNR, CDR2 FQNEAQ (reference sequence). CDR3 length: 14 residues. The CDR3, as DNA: TGTGCCAGCAGCAGACAGGGAATCGTCTATGGCTACACCTTC. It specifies CASSRQGIVYGYTF. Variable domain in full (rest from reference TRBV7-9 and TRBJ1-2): DTGVSQNPRHKITKRGQNVTFRCDPISEHNRLYWYRQTLGQGPEFLTYFQNEAQLEKSRLLSDRFSAERPKGSFSTLEIQRTEQGDSAMYLCASSRQGIVYGYTFGSGTRLTVV.

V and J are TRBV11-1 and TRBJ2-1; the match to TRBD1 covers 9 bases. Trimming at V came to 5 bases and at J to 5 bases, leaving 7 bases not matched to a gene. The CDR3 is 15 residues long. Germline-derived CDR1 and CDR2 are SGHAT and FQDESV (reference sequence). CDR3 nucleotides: TGTGCCAGCAGCACCCACAGGGGGCTTAACAATGAGCAGTTCTTC. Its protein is CASSTHRGLNNEQFF. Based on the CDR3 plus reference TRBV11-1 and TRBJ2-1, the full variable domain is EAEVAQSPRYKITEKSQAVAFWCDPISGHATLYWYRQILGQGPELLVQFQDESVVDDSQLPKDRFSAERLKGVDSTLKIQPAELGDSAMYLCASSTHRGLNNEQFFGPGTRLTVL.

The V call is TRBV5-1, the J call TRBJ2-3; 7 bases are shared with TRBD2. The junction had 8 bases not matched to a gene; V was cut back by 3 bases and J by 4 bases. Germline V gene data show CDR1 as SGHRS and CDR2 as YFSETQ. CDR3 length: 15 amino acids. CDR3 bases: TGCGCCAGCAGCTCCCCGTGGGGGGGATCAGATACGCAGTATTTT. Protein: CASSSPWGGSDTQYF. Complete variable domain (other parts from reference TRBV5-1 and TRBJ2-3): KAGVTQTPRYLIKTRGQQVTLSCSPISGHRSVSWYQQTPGQGLQFLFEYFSETQRNKGNFPGRFSGRQFSNSRSEMNVSTLELGDSALYLCASSSPWGGSDTQYFGPGTRLTVL.

The CDR3 reads CASSPPDYSYEQYF. DNA for the CDR3: TGTGCCAGCAGCCCCCCGGACTATTCCTACGAGCAGTACTTC. The chain joins TRBV9 to TRBJ2-7, with D tentatively TRBD2 (6 bases). This CDR3 spans 14 amino acids. The germline V and J ends were trimmed by 4 bases and 1 base, with 12 bases remaining between them. Germline values: CDR1 SGDLS, CDR2 YYNGEE.

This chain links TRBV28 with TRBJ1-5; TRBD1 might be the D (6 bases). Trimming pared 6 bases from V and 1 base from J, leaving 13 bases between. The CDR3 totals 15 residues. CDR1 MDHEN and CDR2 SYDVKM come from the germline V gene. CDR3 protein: CASSPDSPSNQPQHF. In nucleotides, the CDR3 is TGTGCCAGCAGCCCGGACAGCCCGAGCAATCAGCCCCAGCATTTT.

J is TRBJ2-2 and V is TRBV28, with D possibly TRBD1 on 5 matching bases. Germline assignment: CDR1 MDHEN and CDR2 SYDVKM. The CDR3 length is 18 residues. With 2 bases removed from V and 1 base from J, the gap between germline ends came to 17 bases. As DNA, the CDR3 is TGTGCCAGCAGTTTAATAGGGGCAGGGTCCCTGAACACCGGGGAGCTGTTTTTT. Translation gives CASSLIGAGSLNTGELFF.

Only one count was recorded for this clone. Here the CDR3 DNA reads TGCGCCAGCAGCTCCACCGCCGGGGTAACACATGAAAAACTGTTTTTT. Its translation: CASSSTAGVTHEKLFF. The V and J genes are TRBV5-1 and TRBJ1-4; unclear D gene. The ends were cut back, 3 bases at V and 6 bases at J, with 18 bases in the middle. The germline V gene has CDR1 SGHRS and CDR2 YFSETQ. The CDR3 runs 16 residues.

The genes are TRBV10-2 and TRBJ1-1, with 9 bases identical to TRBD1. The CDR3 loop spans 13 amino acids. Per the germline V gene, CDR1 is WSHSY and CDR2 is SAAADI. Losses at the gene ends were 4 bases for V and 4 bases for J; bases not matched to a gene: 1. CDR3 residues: CASSVTGGTEAFF. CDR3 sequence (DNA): TGCGCCAGCAGTGTGACAGGGGGCACTGAAGCTTTCTTT.

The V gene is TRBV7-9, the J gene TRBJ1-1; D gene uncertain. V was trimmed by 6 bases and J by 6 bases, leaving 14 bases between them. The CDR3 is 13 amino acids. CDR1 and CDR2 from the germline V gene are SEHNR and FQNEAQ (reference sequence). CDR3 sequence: CASRFTVVAEAFF. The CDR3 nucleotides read TGTGCCAGCAGATTCACGGTAGTCGCTGAAGCTTTCTTT.

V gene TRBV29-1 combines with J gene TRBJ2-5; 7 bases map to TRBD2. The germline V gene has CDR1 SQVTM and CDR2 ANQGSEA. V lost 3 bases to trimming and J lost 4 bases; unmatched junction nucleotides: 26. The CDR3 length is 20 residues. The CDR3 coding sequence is TGCAGCGTTGAGCCCTGGTTCCAGCGGGACTTTCCCCCCATGGGAGAGACCCAGTACTTC. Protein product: CSVEPWFQRDFPPMGETQYF.

In DNA, the CDR3 is TGTGCCAGCAGCCCAACGGGGGGTCTCTACGAGCAGTACTTC. Its protein product is CASSPTGGLYEQYF. The chain has TRBV5-5 and TRBJ2-7; 7 nucleotides agree with TRBD2. After removal of 4 bases from V and 3 bases from J, the junction contained 7 bases not matched to a gene. Germline V lookup: CDR1 SGHKS, CDR2 YYEKEE (reference sequence). The CDR3 covers 14 residues.

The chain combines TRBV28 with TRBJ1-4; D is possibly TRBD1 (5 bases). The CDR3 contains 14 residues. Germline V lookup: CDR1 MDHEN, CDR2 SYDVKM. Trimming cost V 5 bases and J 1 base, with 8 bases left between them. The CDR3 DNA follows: TGTGCCAGCAGTCAGCAGGGAACTAATGAAAAACTGTTTTTT. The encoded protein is CASSQQGTNEKLFF.

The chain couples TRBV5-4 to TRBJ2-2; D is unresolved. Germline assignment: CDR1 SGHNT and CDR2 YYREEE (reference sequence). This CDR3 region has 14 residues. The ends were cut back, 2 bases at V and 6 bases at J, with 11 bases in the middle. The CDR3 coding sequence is TGTGCCAGCAGCTTCGAACCCAGTGCCGGGGAGCTGTTTTTT. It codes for CASSFEPSAGELFF.

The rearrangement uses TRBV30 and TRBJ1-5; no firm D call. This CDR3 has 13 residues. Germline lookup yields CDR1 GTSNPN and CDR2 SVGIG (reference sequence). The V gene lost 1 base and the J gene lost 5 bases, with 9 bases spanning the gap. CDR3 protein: CAWSANPDQPQHF. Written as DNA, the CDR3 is TGTGCCTGGAGTGCTAACCCCGATCAGCCCCAGCATTTT.

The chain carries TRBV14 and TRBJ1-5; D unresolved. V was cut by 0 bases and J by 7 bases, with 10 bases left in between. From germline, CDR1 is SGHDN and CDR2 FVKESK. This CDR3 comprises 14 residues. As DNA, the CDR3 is TGTGCCAGCAGCCAAGATGGTGAGGGACAGCCCCAGCATTTT. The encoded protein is CASSQDGEGQPQHF.

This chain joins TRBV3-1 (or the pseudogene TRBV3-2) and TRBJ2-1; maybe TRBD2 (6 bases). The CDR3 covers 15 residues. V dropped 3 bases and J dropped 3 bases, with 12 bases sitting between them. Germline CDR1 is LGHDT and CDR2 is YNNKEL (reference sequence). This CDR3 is CASSQEGYYYNEQFF. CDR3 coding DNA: TGTGCCAGCAGCCAGGAGGGTTATTACTACAATGAGCAGTTCTTC.

The CDR3 loop reads CASSERRGGRTTNEKLFF. The CDR3 DNA reads TGTGCCAGCAGTGAACGAAGGGGCGGCCGTACAACTAATGAAAAACTGTTTTTT. The chain employs TRBV2 and TRBJ1-4; D might be TRBD1 (5 bases). Per the germline V gene, CDR1 is SNHLY and CDR2 is FYNNEI. With 2 bases removed from V and 0 bases from J, the gap between germline ends came to 16 bases. There are 18 residues in the CDR3. Looking up the rest from reference TRBV2 and TRBJ1-4 gives the full variable domain: EPEVTQTPSHQVTQMGQEVILRCVPISNHLYFYWYRQILGQKVEFLVSFYNNEISEKSEIFDDQFSVERPDGSNFTLKIRSTKLEDSAMYFCASSERRGGRTTNEKLFFGSGTQLSVL.

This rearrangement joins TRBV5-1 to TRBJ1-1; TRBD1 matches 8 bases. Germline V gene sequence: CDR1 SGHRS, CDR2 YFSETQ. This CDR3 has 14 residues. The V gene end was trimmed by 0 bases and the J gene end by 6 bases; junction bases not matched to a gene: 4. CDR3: CASSLDGGQAEAFF. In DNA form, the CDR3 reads TGCGCCAGCAGCTTGGATGGGGGACAGGCTGAAGCTTTCTTT.

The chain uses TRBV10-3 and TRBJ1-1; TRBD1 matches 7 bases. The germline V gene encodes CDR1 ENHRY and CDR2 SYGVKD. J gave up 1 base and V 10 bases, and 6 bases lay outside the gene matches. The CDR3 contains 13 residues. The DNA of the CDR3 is TGTGCCACCTCAGACAGGGCGAACACTGAAGCTTTCTTT. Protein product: CATSDRANTEAFF.

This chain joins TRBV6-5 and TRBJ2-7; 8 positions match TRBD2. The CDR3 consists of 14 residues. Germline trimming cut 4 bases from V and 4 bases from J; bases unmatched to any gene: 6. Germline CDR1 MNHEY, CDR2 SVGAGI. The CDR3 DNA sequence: TGTGCCAGCAGTTGGCTAGCGGGTGCGTACGAGCAGTACTTC. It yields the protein CASSWLAGAYEQYF.

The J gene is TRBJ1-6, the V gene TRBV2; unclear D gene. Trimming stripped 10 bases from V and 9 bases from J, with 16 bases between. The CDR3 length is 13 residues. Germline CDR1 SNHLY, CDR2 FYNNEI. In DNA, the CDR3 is TGTGCCACTCTCCGGTCTCGTGGTTCACCCCTCCACTTT. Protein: CATLRSRGSPLHF. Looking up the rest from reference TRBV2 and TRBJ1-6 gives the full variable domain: EPEVTQTPSHQVTQMGQEVILRCVPISNHLYFYWYRQILGQKVEFLVSFYNNEISEKSEIFDDQFSVERPDGSNFTLKIRSTKLEDSAMYFCATLRSRGSPLHFGNGTRLTVT.

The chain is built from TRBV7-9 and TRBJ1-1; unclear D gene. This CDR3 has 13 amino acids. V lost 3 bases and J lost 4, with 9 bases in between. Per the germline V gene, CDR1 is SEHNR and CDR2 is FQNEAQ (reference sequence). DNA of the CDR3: TGTGCCAGCAGCTTGCTCGCGAGCACTGAAGCTTTCTTT. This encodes CASSLLASTEAFF.

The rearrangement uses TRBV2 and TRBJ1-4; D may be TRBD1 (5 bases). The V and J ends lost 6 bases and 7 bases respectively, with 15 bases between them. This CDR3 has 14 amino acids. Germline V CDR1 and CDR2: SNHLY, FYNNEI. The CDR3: CASSSGGGSEKLFF. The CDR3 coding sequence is TGTGCCAGCAGCTCCGGGGGGGGTAGTGAAAAACTGTTTTTT.